This record covers a single T cell receptor (beta chain). The antigen remains unidentified. This sample was taken from a study of T cells after yellow fever vaccination. Study outcomes and limitations: Secondary responses were weaker yet peaked faster, day 5 versus 15. Repertoires obtained by FACS sorting could include abundant clonotypes that entered as contaminants from the bulk population.

Conversion of TCR transcripts into cDNA relied on 5'RACE template switching, which added a universal primer site and UMIs. From the 5' RACE reads, TCRdb called clonotypes with MiXCR, one entry per CDR3 protein. This table holds hundreds of thousands of distinct CDR3 sequences, roughly 6.1% found once. The CDR3 sequence is 13 residues long. V gave up 3 bases and J gave up 5 bases, with 8 bases separating them. Germline CDR1 reads SGHDN; CDR2 reads FVKESK. The receptor comes from a man under 40 who received the YFV17D yellow fever vaccine. This sequence joins TRBV14 and TRBJ2-1, with D unresolved. The sequenced sample was PBMCs, obtained 5 days after the yellow fever booster vaccination. CDR3 in amino acids: CASSQVTDNEQFF. Written as DNA, the CDR3 is TGTGCCAGCAGCCAGGTTACTGACAATGAGCAGTTCTTC.